The 5 T cell receptor beta chains below were found in one sample sequenced in a study of T cell responses to AZD1222 COVID-19 vaccine. The protocol was immunoSEQ multiplex PCR, while the TCRdb copy is restricted to in-frame clones and leaves out a portion. The sample holds roughly 100,000 clones, 75% to 95% seen once. Source: peripheral blood, taken on day 0 of AZD1222 vaccination. The receptors come from an adult in good health.

The V and J genes are TRBV29-1 and TRBJ1-1; D is uncertain. V was shortened by 0 bases and J by 2 bases, with 7 bases between the two germline ends. Germline values: CDR1 SQVTM, CDR2 ANQGSEA. The CDR3 runs to 13 residues. The CDR3 DNA sequence: TGCAGCGTTGAAGATTATCAAAACACTGAAGCTTTCTTT. This codes for CSVEDYQNTEAFF.

The chain recombines TRBV6-5 with TRBJ2-7, with 7 nucleotides matching TRBD1. The length of the CDR3 is 13 residues. The V gene end was trimmed by 6 bases and the J gene end by 3 bases; junction bases not matched to a gene: 5. CDR1 MNHEY and CDR2 SVGAGI come from the germline V gene. As DNA, the CDR3 is TGTGCCAGCAGGGAGCAGGGGGACTACGAGCAGTACTTC. Protein sequence: CASREQGDYEQYF.

This rearrangement joins TRBV7-2 to TRBJ1-2, with D possibly being TRBD1 (6 bases). Germline V gene lookup returns CDR1 SGHTA and CDR2 FQGNSA. V was clipped by 5 bases and J by 1 base, with 14 bases between them. This CDR3 comprises 15 residues. CDR3 residues: CASSRTGMVNYGYTF. The CDR3 DNA reads as TGTGCCAGCAGCCGCACAGGGATGGTTAACTATGGCTACACCTTC.

The count of this clone is one. This chain links TRBV5-1 with TRBJ2-1; the D is unclear. V lost 4 bases to trimming and J lost 0 bases, with 11 bases between them. CDR1 is SGHRS, CDR2 YFSETQ, per germline. There are 15 residues in the CDR3. The CDR3 DNA follows: TGCGCCAGCAGCACGACATCAAGCTCCTACAATGAGCAGTTCTTC. Amino acids: CASSTTSSSYNEQFF. Complete variable domain (other parts from reference TRBV5-1 and TRBJ2-1): KAGVTQTPRYLIKTRGQQVTLSCSPISGHRSVSWYQQTPGQGLQFLFEYFSETQRNKGNFPGRFSGRQFSNSRSEMNVSTLELGDSALYLCASSTTSSSYNEQFFGPGTRLTVL.

The chain carries TRBV7-2 and TRBJ1-4; tentatively, D is TRBD1 (6 bases). Germline CDR1 is SGHTA and CDR2 is FQGNSA. V lost 4 bases and J lost 15, with 12 bases in between. The CDR3 length is 11 residues. DNA for the CDR3: TGTGCCAGCAGCTCCTACAGGGAATTGTTTTTT. Its protein product is CASSSYRELFF.